Many counts were recorded for the clone carrying this T cell receptor (beta chain). The data were taken from a study of T cell repertoires in cytomegalovirus infection. TCRdb itself ran the reads through MiXCR, one entry per CDR3 protein. This sample has over 300,000 distinct CDR3 sequences; roughly 15% occur once, and the top ten carry approximately 12%. This receptor was identified in a human donor in good health (CMV status not recorded). Some clones in this sample may be carry-over from other donors' samples. Sequencing was done on a sample of PBMCs.

CDR3 loop: CASSLGTQPQHF. CDR3 in DNA: TGTGCCAGCAGCCTAGGTACCCAGCCCCAGCATTTT. The gene calls are TRBV7-2 and TRBJ1-5; D not resolved. There are 12 residues in the CDR3. Germline V gene lookup returns CDR1 SGHTA and CDR2 FQGNSA. Trimming left V 5 bases short and J 7 bases short, with 9 bases between.